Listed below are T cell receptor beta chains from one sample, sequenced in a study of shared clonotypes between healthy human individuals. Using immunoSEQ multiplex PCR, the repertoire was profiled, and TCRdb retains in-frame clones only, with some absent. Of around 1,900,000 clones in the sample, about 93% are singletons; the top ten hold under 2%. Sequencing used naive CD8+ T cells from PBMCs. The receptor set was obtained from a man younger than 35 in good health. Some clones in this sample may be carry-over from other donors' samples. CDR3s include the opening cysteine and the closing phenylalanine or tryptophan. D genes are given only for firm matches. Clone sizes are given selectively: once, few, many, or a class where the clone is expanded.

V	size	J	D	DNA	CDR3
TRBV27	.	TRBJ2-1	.	TGTGCCAGCAGTACCGGGGGCGCGATCTCCTACAATGAGCAGTTCTTC	CASSTGGAISYNEQFF
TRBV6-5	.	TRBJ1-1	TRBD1	TGTGCCAGCAGTTATCCTCCGGGACAGGAAGCTTTCTTT	CASSYPPGQEAFF
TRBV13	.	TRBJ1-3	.	TGTGCCAGCAGCTTATCTTTCCCCAGAAACTCTGGAAACACCATATATTTT	CASSLSFPRNSGNTIYF
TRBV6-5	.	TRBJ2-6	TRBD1	TGTGCCAGCAGTTTAACAGGGGGCTCTGGGGCCAACGTCCTGACTTTC	CASSLTGGSGANVLTF
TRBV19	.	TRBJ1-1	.	TGTGCCAGTAGTATAAAGATGTGGAACACTGAAGCTTTCTTT	CASSIKMWNTEAFF
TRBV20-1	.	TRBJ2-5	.	TGCAGCCCACCGGGGCGCGAGACCCAGTACTTC	CSPPGRETQYF
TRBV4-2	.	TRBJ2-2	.	TGTGCCAGCAGCCAAACCTCCCACCTACTTAACACCGGGGAGCTGTTTTTT	CASSQTSHLLNTGELFF
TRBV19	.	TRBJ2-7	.	TGTGCCAGTAGTATTAAGCGGGCCCCGACCTACGAGCAGTACTTC	CASSIKRAPTYEQYF
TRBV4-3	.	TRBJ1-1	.	TGCGCCAGCAGCCAACTCCTGAACACTGAAGCTTTCTTT	CASSQLLNTEAFF
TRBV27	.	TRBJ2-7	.	TGTGCCAGCAGTTTACTGGGAACCTACGAGCAGTACTTC	CASSLLGTYEQYF
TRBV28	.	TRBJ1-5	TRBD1	TGTGCCAGCAGTTTCTTCGGGCAGGGGGATCAGCCCCAGCATTTT	CASSFFGQGDQPQHF
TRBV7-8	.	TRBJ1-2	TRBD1	TGTGCCAGCAGCTGGATCTCCTATGGGACAGGGCTCTATGGCTACACCTTC	CASSWISYGTGLYGYTF
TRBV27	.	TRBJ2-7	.	TGTGCCAGCACGTCGCGAGGGGGATTATCCTACGAGCAGTACTTC	CASTSRGGLSYEQYF
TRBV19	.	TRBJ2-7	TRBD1	TGTGCCAGTAGCCCGACAGGGACCTACGAGCAGTACTTC	CASSPTGTYEQYF
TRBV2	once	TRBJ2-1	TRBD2	TGTGCCAGCAGTGTTTCAGCGGGAAGATACAATGAGCAGTTCTTC	CASSVSAGRYNEQFF
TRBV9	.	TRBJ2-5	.	TGTGCCAGCAGCGTAGAATGGGACGGCTCGCAAGAGACCCAGTACTTC	CASSVEWDGSQETQYF
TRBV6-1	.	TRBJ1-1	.	TGTGCCAGCAGGATACAGGGTGTGTACACTGAAGCTTTCTTT	CASRIQGVYTEAFF
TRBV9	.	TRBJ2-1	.	TGTGCCAGCAGCGTAGCTGCAACCCACCCCTACAATGAGCAGTTCTTC	CASSVAATHPYNEQFF
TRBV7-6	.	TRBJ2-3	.	TGTGCCAGCAGCTTTTCGGGATTCACAGATACGCAGTATTTT	CASSFSGFTDTQYF
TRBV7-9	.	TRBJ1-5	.	TGTGCCAGCAGCTTAGAAGGTCAGCCCCAGCATTTT	CASSLEGQPQHF
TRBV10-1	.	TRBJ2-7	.	TGCGCCAGCAGTGAGTTTCGCAGCTTGAACGAGCAGTACTTC	CASSEFRSLNEQYF
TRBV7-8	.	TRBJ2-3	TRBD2	TGTGCCAGCAGCCCCGGGACTAGCGCCACAAACGATACGCAGTATTTT	CASSPGTSATNDTQYF
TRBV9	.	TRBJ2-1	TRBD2	TGTGCCAGCAGCATTTGGATAGCGGGATACAATGAGCAGTTCTTC	CASSIWIAGYNEQFF
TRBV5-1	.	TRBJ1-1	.	TGCGCCAGCAGCTTGGATCAGGGTAGGAACACTGAAGCTTTCTTT	CASSLDQGRNTEAFF
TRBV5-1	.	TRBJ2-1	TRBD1	TGCGCCAGCAGCTTGCACAGGGGGCCCTACAATGAGCAGTTCTTC	CASSLHRGPYNEQFF
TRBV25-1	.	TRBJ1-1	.	TGTGCCAGCACTTTTGCGACGAACACTGAAGCTTTCTTT	CASTFATNTEAFF
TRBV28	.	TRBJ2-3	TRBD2	TGTGCCAGCAGTTTCCGGCCTAGCGGTGCTAGCACAGATACGCAGTATTTT	CASSFRPSGASTDTQYF
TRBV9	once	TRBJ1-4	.	TGTGCCAGCAGCGTAGCTGCGGGGCGCTCTGAAAAACTGTTTTTT	CASSVAAGRSEKLFF
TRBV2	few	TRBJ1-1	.	TGTGCCAGCGGTCCTGAAGCTTTCTTT	CASGPEAFF
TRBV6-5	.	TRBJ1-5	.	TGTGCCAGCAGTTACTCGAGGAATCAGCCCCAGCATTTT	CASSYSRNQPQHF
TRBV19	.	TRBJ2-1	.	TGTGCCAGTAGTATAGTCCCAGGGTTCTCCTACAATGAGCAGTTCTTC	CASSIVPGFSYNEQFF
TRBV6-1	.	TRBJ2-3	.	TGTGCCAGCAGTGAAGGGTCTTCTAGCACAGATACGCAGTATTTT	CASSEGSSSTDTQYF
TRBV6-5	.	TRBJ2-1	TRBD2	TGTGCCAGCAGTCGACCTAGCGGTCTTAACAATGAGCAGTTCTTC	CASSRPSGLNNEQFF
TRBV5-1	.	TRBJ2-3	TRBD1	TGCGCCAGCAGCCCATCCGGGACAGGGGTCCCAGATACGCAGTATTTT	CASSPSGTGVPDTQYF
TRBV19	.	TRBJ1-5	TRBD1	TGTGCCAGTAGTAAGCGGACAGGGAGATTTCAGCCCCAGCATTTT	CASSKRTGRFQPQHF
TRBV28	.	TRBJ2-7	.	TGTGCCAGCAGTTTTCGACACCTCACCTACGAGCAGTACTTC	CASSFRHLTYEQYF
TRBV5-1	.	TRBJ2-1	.	TGCGCCAGCAGGGGGCCTCCCAGGGACAATGAGCAGTTCTTC	CASRGPPRDNEQFF
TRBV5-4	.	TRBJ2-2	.	TGTGCCAGCAGGACCGTACGAACCGGGGAGCTGTTTTTT	CASRTVRTGELFF
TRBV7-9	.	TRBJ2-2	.	TGTGCCAGCAGCTCCGGAGTTAACACCGGGGAGCTGTTTTTT	CASSSGVNTGELFF
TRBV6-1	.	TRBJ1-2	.	TGTGCCAGCAGTCCGACACCGAACTATGGCTACACCTTC	CASSPTPNYGYTF
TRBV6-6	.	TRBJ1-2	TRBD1	TGTGCCAGCAGTTTACCGGGACAGCCACACTATGGCTACACCTTC	CASSLPGQPHYGYTF